One and the same sample provided the 19 T cell receptor beta chains below, sequenced in a study of T cells in Graves' hyperthyroidism and ophthalmopathy. The source material, RNA transcripts, was used to amplify TCR beta CDR3 regions. Primed by the HTBI set, a first-round RT-PCR was run on the TCR CDR3. TCRdb ran MiXCR on the multiplex PCR reads and lists one entry per CDR3 protein. The profile shows fewer than 500,000 distinct CDR3 sequences, 14% to 15% of them singletons. What was sequenced was blood. These receptor sequences come from a man younger than 30 with Graves' ophthalmopathy.

This clonotype appeared a single time. A clone one base away is much larger, so this may be a read error. This chain links TRBV6-9 with TRBJ2-7; possibly TRBD2 for D (5 bases). From germline, CDR1 is MNHGY and CDR2 SVAAGI. The CDR3 loop spans 14 amino acids. The CDR3 spells CASSYGGGSCEQYF. The CDR3 coding sequence is TGTGCCAGCAGTTACGGAGGCGGGTCCTGCGAGCAGTACTTC.

This clonotype was recorded at least ten times. The genes are TRBV6-1 and TRBJ2-7; D possibly corresponds to TRBD1 (5 bases). Trimming cost V 7 bases and J 4 bases, with 14 bases left between them. The CDR3 runs 13 residues. Germline assignment: CDR1 MNHNS and CDR2 SASEGT. The CDR3 DNA sequence: TGTGCCAGCACCTTGTCCAGGGATTACGAGCAGTACTTC. This gives the protein CASTLSRDYEQYF.

V usage is TRBV12-3 or TRBV12-4 and J usage is TRBJ2-2; 7 bases line up with TRBD2. V was pared by 6 bases and J by 3 bases, with 10 bases of the junction left unmatched. This CDR3 comprises 16 residues. The CDR3 protein is CASSPPDLADTGELFF. As DNA, the CDR3 is TGTGCCAGCAGCCCCCCGGATCTAGCGGACACCGGGGAGCTGTTTTTT.

The rearrangement joins TRBV19 to TRBJ1-4; possible D gene TRBD1, 5 bases. Germline CDR1 reads LNHDA; CDR2 reads SQIVND (reference sequence). Trimming shortened V by 5 bases and J by 2 bases, and 9 bases separated the two germline ends. The CDR3 is 14 amino acids. CDR3 protein: CASSWGRTNEKLFF. CDR3 DNA: TGTGCCAGTAGTTGGGGACGGACTAATGAAAAACTGTTTTTT.

This clonotype was seen a few times. The chain couples TRBV19 to TRBJ1-5, with D possibly matching TRBD1 (5 bases). CDR1 LNHDA and CDR2 SQIVND come from the germline V gene (reference sequence). V dropped 0 bases and J dropped 9 bases, with 15 bases sitting between them. The CDR3 has 15 residues. This CDR3 reads CASSIDPGTDLPQHF. The CDR3 DNA is TGTGCCAGTAGTATAGACCCGGGGACTGATCTGCCCCAGCATTTT.

This clonotype was counted ten times or more. The chain links TRBV4-1 to TRBJ2-7, with a weak D call TRBD2 (6 bases). Trimming removed 1 base at V and 3 bases at J, with 7 bases between. Germline-derived CDR1 and CDR2 are MGHRA and YSYEKL. This CDR3 contains 13 residues. CDR3 in DNA: TGCGCCAGCAGCCAAGTGGGGGGCTACGAGCAGTACTTC. Its translation is CASSQVGGYEQYF.

This clonotype has at least ten counts. The rearrangement uses TRBV20-1 and TRBJ2-7; 10 positions match TRBD2. This CDR3 has 16 amino acids. The trim removed 2 bases at V and 0 bases at J, leaving 7 bases unmatched. Germline V lookup: CDR1 DFQATT, CDR2 SNEGSKA (reference sequence). The CDR3 region is CSARPFSGRDSYEQYF. CDR3 coding DNA: TGCAGTGCTAGACCGTTCAGCGGGAGGGACTCCTACGAGCAGTACTTC.

This clonotype has just a few counts. The chain has TRBV10-3 and TRBJ1-2; 9 positions match TRBD1. Per the germline V gene, CDR1 is ENHRY and CDR2 is SYGVKD. The J segment lost 8 bases and the V segment lost 6 bases, leaving 10 bases of the junction unmatched. The CDR3 contains 14 residues. The CDR3 reads CAISGEGQGVGYTF. The CDR3 nucleotides are TGTGCCATCAGCGGGGAGGGACAGGGCGTAGGCTACACCTTC.

This clonotype occurred many times. CDR3 loop: CASSFVGVGDTQYF. CDR3 bases: TGTGCCAGCAGTTTTGTGGGAGTGGGTGATACGCAGTATTTT. The rearrangement uses TRBV28 and TRBJ2-3, with D tentatively TRBD2 (5 bases). Looked up from germline, CDR1 is MDHEN and CDR2 is SYDVKM. V gave up 3 bases and J gave up 6 bases, with 13 bases separating them. CDR3 size: 14 residues.

CDR3 sequence (DNA): TGTGCCAGCTCACCTTCGACAGTCTCCTACGAGCAGTACTTC. The encoded protein is CASSPSTVSYEQYF. This chain connects TRBV18 to TRBJ2-7; perhaps TRBD1 as D (5 bases). With 3 bases removed from V and 0 bases from J, the gap between germline ends came to 9 bases. This CDR3 contains 14 residues. Germline loops: CDR1 KGHSH, CDR2 LQKENI.

As concerns this clonotype: At one of its ends the junction is not consistent with the germline gene, which may arise from a read error. V gene TRBV5-8 combines with J gene TRBJ1-4, with D hard to call. The CDR3 spans 14 residues. Germline V CDR1 and CDR2: SGHTS, YDEGEE. The CDR3 spells CASSLGLTNEELFF. For the CDR3, the DNA is TGTGCCAGCAGCTTGGGCTTAACTAATGAAGAACTGTTTTTT.

Note on this clonotype: This may arise from a read error, as a much more abundant clone is one base away. The chain carries TRBV7-9 and TRBJ2-1; D possibly corresponds to TRBD2 (6 bases). The germline CDR1 and CDR2 sequences are SEHNR and FQNEAQ (reference sequence). This CDR3 has 14 amino acids. CDR3 sequence reads: CVSSFPGAYNEQFF. CDR3 DNA sequence: TGTGTCAGCAGCTTTCCGGGAGCCTACAATGAGCAGTTCTTC. Full variable domain (remainder filled in from reference TRBV7-9 and TRBJ2-1): DTGVSQNPRHKITKRGQNVTFRCDPISEHNRLYWYRQTLGQGPEFLTYFQNEAQLEKSRLLSDRFSAERPKGSFSTLEIQRTEQGDSAMYLCVSSFPGAYNEQFFGPGTRLTVL.

The rearrangement uses TRBV19 and TRBJ1-5; unclear D gene. Germline CDR1 reads LNHDA; CDR2 reads SQIVND (reference sequence). This CDR3 region has 17 residues. V dropped 3 bases and J dropped 0 bases, with 15 bases sitting between them. The CDR3 region is CASSIEGSGDSNQPQHF. In nucleotides, the CDR3 is TGTGCCAGTAGTATCGAGGGATCGGGTGATAGCAATCAGCCCCAGCATTTT.

In its sample, this clonotype was seen many times. The chain uses TRBV5-1 and TRBJ2-7, with 7 bases that match TRBD1. CDR3 length: 16 amino acids. The V gene's germline CDR1 is SGHRS and CDR2 YFSETQ. V trimming: 6 bases; J trimming: 0 bases; junction bases outside the gene matches: 12. The CDR3 loop reads CASTKGGRDSSYEQYF. The CDR3 DNA sequence: TGCGCCAGCACAAAAGGGGGCCGGGACAGCTCCTACGAGCAGTACTTC. Variable domain in full (rest from reference TRBV5-1 and TRBJ2-7): KAGVTQTPRYLIKTRGQQVTLSCSPISGHRSVSWYQQTPGQGLQFLFEYFSETQRNKGNFPGRFSGRQFSNSRSEMNVSTLELGDSALYLCASTKGGRDSSYEQYFGPGTRLTVT.

The genes are TRBV12-3 or TRBV12-4 and TRBJ1-6; 8 positions agree with TRBD1. CDR3 length equals 16 residues. V shed 6 bases and J 3 bases; nucleotides not matched to a gene: 7. The CDR3 DNA sequence: TGTGCCAGCAGCCTCACAGGGGGTAGCTATAATTCACCCCTCCACTTT. Residues: CASSLTGGSYNSPLHF.

At least ten counts were recorded for this clonotype. V is TRBV20-1 and J is TRBJ2-7, with TRBD1 as a possible D gene (5 bases). This CDR3 spans 13 amino acids. CDR1 DFQATT and CDR2 SNEGSKA come from the germline V gene (reference sequence). V shed 2 bases and J shed 5 bases, with 13 bases lying between them. CDR3 amino acids: CSARTAGPDEQYF. CDR3 bases: TGCAGTGCTAGAACCGCAGGGCCGGACGAGCAGTACTTC.

The table lists this clonotype with many counts. The chain is built from TRBV27 and TRBJ2-3; 11 bases match TRBD1. Trimming cost V 5 bases and J 6 bases; bases outside gene matches: 4. This CDR3 contains 14 residues. Germline CDR1 and CDR2: MNHEY and SMNVEV (reference sequence). The CDR3 bases are TGTGCCAGCAGTGTAGGACAGGGGGCGGATACGCAGTATTTT. Translated: CASSVGQGADTQYF.

In regard to this clonotype: A much larger clone lies one base from this, so it may be a read error. The chain links TRBV12-3 or TRBV12-4 to TRBJ2-5, with TRBD2 identical over 9 bases. CDR3 length: 15 amino acids. The CDR3 DNA reads as TGTGCCAACAGTTTCAGCGGGGGGTACCAAGAGACCCAGTACTTC. Its translation is CANSFSGGYQETQYF.

This clonotype was counted ten times or more. The chain has TRBV11-3 and TRBJ2-7; D remains unclear. The germline CDR1 and CDR2 sequences are SGHNT and YENEEA. V was cut by 5 bases and J by 6 bases, with 23 bases left in between. This CDR3 has 16 amino acids. The CDR3 protein is CASSQAPPVGPPEQYF. The CDR3 DNA follows: TGTGCCAGCAGCCAAGCCCCCCCGGTCGGCCCTCCCGAGCAGTACTTC.